These T cell receptor beta chains were read from a single sample in a study of T-cell memory formation after mild COVID-19. From the 5' RACE reads, TCRdb called clonotypes with MiXCR, one entry per CDR3 protein. The sample yields approximately 570,000 distinct CDR3 sequences, more than 15% seen once. Sequencing was performed on PBMCs or a T cell subset sorted from them (not recorded which). Receptors were obtained from an adult woman who had mild COVID-19 (a few samples of this study predate the infection). Cell type and time point are not known. Each CDR3 is given with its conserved first and last residue. The order of the fields is V gene, D gene, J gene, CDR3 protein. D genes are given only for firm matches.

>TRBV20-1|-|TRBJ1-4
CSARDAGSGSEKLFF
>TRBV4-2|-|TRBJ1-5
CASSQEGGVGNQPQHF
>TRBV29-1|TRBD2|TRBJ2-7
CSVESAIAGVMNEQYF
>TRBV6-5|-|TRBJ2-7
CASSWIRGGSYEQYF
>TRBV6-2/TRBV6-3|-|TRBJ2-1
CASRIVGPLGTQTYNEQFF
>TRBV9|TRBD1|TRBJ1-2
CASSATGFAHYGYTF
>TRBV20-1|-|TRBJ2-7
CSARGMAGTGEVEQYF
>TRBV2|TRBD2|TRBJ2-2
CASSDASGRVTGELFF
>TRBV7-9|-|TRBJ2-5
CAEREQETQYF
>TRBV6-6|-|TRBJ1-1
CASSFTTFGYEAFF
>TRBV12-3/TRBV12-4|-|TRBJ1-1
CASSPGWMNTEAFF
>TRBV9|-|TRBJ2-2
CASSVVEGNTGELFF
>TRBV7-9|-|TRBJ1-2
CASSLPSNYGYTF
>TRBV7-9|TRBD1|TRBJ2-5
CASSSGQSETQYF
>TRBV12-3/TRBV12-4|TRBD1|TRBJ1-2
CASGNFRDRQLYGYTF
>TRBV6-5|TRBD1|TRBJ2-2
CASSYALTGATGELFF
>TRBV24-1|-|TRBJ2-4
CATSDPQGARGGFDIQYF
>TRBV6-5|TRBD1|TRBJ1-1
CASSYGGQLNTEAFF
>TRBV7-3|TRBD2|TRBJ2-1
CASSRGAGVPYNEQFF
>TRBV6-5|TRBD2|TRBJ2-1
CASSRNVLARYNEQFF
>TRBV2|TRBD1|TRBJ2-2
CASKAGTGVNGELFF
>TRBV12-3/TRBV12-4|-|TRBJ1-6
CASNPQVNSPLHF
>TRBV5-1|TRBD2|TRBJ2-1
CASSLAGGHYNEQFF
>TRBV20-1|-|TRBJ1-1
CSASRHTENTEAFF
>TRBV30|-|TRBJ2-5
CAWTDLETQYF
>TRBV5-5|TRBD1|TRBJ2-5
CASSLTGVSQYF
>TRBV30|-|TRBJ2-5
CAWTGGVSETQYF
>TRBV7-2|-|TRBJ2-1
CASSFIIPFEQFF
>TRBV28|-|TRBJ2-7
CASTGWYEQYF
>TRBV7-8|TRBD2|TRBJ2-3
CASSLVARRGRGLAGAQYF
>TRBV20-1|TRBD2|TRBJ2-1
CSAKTSGGLGEQFF
>TRBV5-1|-|TRBJ2-7
CASSLSQVGEQYF
>TRBV27|-|TRBJ1-4
CASSPRLSSALFF
>TRBV5-6|TRBD1|TRBJ2-5
CASSRDRGLQETQYF
>TRBV20-1|-|TRBJ1-1
CSAREENEAFF
>TRBV10-3|-|TRBJ2-3
CAISEGPTDTQYF
>TRBV7-6|TRBD1|TRBJ2-7
CASGGQANEQYF
>TRBV7-8|-|TRBJ1-1
CASSTRGGGTEAFF
>TRBV6-6|-|TRBJ1-5
CASKTGNQPQHF
>TRBV20-1|-|TRBJ2-7
CSAREVADQYEQYF
>TRBV6-2/TRBV6-3|TRBD1|TRBJ2-7
CASSLLTPTGPPYEQYF
>TRBV12-3/TRBV12-4|-|TRBJ1-4
CASTLGWYEKLFF
>TRBV20-1|-|TRBJ2-7
CSARRLDFEVEQYF
>TRBV5-1|-|TRBJ1-2
CASSFEGRIYGYTF
>TRBV29-1|TRBD2|TRBJ2-1
CSVAGTSGNNEQFF
>TRBV7-9|TRBD1|TRBJ2-7
CASSTTGTGRNEQYF
>TRBV7-9|-|TRBJ1-2
CASSLGSDILYGYTF
>TRBV19|-|TRBJ1-5
CASRYWRSNQPQHF
>TRBV4-3|-|TRBJ2-5
CASSQEGRLRAQYF
>TRBV6-6|-|TRBJ2-1
CASSSLRTTERNEQFF
>TRBV7-9|TRBD1|TRBJ2-5
CASSRTVTRGQGPLRAQYF
>TRBV12-3/TRBV12-4|-|TRBJ2-3
CASSSQAGPNLDTQYF